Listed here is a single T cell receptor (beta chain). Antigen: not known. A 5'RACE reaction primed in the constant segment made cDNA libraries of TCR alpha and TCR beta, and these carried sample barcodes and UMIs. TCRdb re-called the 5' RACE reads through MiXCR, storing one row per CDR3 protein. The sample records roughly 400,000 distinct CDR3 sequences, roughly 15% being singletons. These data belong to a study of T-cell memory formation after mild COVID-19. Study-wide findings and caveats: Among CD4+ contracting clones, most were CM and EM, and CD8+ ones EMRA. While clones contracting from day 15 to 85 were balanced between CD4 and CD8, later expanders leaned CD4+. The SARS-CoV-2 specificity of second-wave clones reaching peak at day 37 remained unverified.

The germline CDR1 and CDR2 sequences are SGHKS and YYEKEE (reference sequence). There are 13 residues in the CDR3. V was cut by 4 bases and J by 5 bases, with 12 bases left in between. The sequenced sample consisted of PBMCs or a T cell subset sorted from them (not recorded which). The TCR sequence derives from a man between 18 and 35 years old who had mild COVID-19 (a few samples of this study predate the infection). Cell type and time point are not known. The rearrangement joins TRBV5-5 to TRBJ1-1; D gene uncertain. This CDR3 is CASSPAMRTEAFF. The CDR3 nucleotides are TGTGCCAGCAGCCCCGCTATGAGGACTGAAGCTTTCTTT.